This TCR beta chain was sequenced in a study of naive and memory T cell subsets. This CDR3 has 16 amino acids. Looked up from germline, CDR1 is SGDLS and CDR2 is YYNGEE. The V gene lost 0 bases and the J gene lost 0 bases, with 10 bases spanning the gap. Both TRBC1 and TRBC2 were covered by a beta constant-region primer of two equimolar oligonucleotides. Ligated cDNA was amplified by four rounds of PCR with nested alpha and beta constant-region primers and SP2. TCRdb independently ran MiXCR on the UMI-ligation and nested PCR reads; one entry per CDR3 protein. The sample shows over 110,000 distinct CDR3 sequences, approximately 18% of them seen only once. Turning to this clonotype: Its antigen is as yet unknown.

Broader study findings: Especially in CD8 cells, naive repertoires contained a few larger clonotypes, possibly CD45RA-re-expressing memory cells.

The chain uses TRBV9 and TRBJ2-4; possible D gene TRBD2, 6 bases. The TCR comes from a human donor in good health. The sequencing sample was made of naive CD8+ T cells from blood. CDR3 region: CASSVGGEVAKNIQYF. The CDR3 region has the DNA TGTGCCAGCAGCGTAGGGGGGGAAGTAGCCAAAAACATTCAGTACTTC.